Listed below are T cell receptor beta chains from one sample, sequenced in a study of early T cells in non-severe SARS-CoV-2 infection. Each CDR3 protein gets one entry after TCRdb re-called the 5' RACE reads with MiXCR. Altogether approximately 69,000 distinct CDR3 sequences are present, 12% being singletons, with the ten largest covering 5% to 7.5%. Sequencing was done on a sample of whole blood. All receptors derive from an adult who was a healthcare worker with PCR-confirmed SARS-CoV-2 infection or an uninfected control (not recorded which). CDR3s include the opening cysteine and the closing phenylalanine or tryptophan. The order of the fields is CDR3 DNA, CDR3 protein, J gene, V gene, clone size, D gene. D genes are given only for firm matches. Clone size, where shown, is once, few, many, or a class for clones that have expanded.

TGCAGTGCTAGGTCTAGACTAGACTCCTACGAGCAGTACTTC,CSARSRLDSYEQYF,TRBJ2-7,TRBV20-1,-,-
TGTGCCAGCAGCCCAGTCCCCCGGGGGGGAGATACGCAGTATTTT,CASSPVPRGGDTQYF,TRBJ2-3,TRBV3-1,-,TRBD2
TGCGCCAGCCGGGGGCTCCGGAACACTGAAGCTTTCTTT,CASRGLRNTEAFF,TRBJ1-1,TRBV10-1,many,-
TGCAGCACCCGCATGGGGAACACCGGGGAGCTGTTTTTT,CSTRMGNTGELFF,TRBJ2-2,TRBV29-1,many,-
TGTGCCAGCAGTACTAGCGGGGGGGCTCGTTACGAGCAGTACTTC,CASSTSGGARYEQYF,TRBJ2-7,TRBV28,few,TRBD2
TGTGCCAGCAGTTCCCCCCGGACAGGGAGATGGGATACGCAGTATTTT,CASSSPRTGRWDTQYF,TRBJ2-3,TRBV28,-,TRBD1
TGCAGCGTTGACCAGAACAATGAGCAGTTCTTC,CSVDQNNEQFF,TRBJ2-1,TRBV29-1,many,-
TGTGCCATCAAGGCAGGGGGCACAGATACGCAGTATTTT,CAIKAGGTDTQYF,TRBJ2-3,TRBV10-3,many,-
TGTGCCAGCAGCCAAGCAGGCGGAAATCAGCCCCAGCATTTT,CASSQAGGNQPQHF,TRBJ1-5,TRBV3-1,many,-
TGTGCCAGTAGTATCCCTAGCGGGGTGAACACCGGGGAGCTGTTTTTT,CASSIPSGVNTGELFF,TRBJ2-2,TRBV19,-,TRBD2
TGCAGTGCTAGAGGCAGCAATCAGCCCCAGCATTTT,CSARGSNQPQHF,TRBJ1-5,TRBV20-1,many,-
TGCGCCAGCAACCAGGACAATAACTATGGCTACACCTTC,CASNQDNNYGYTF,TRBJ1-2,TRBV5-1,many,-
TGTGCCAGCTCACAATTTACCGGGACAGGAACCTACGAGCAGTACTTC,CASSQFTGTGTYEQYF,TRBJ2-7,TRBV18,-,TRBD1
TGCAGCGTTGGGTCGATGGTAACGGGCTACACCTTC,CSVGSMVTGYTF,TRBJ1-2,TRBV29-1,few,-
TGTGCCAGCAGCTTAGAAGTAGCCCTGGACTACAATGAGCAGTTCTTC,CASSLEVALDYNEQFF,TRBJ2-1,TRBV11-2,many,-
TGTGCCAGCAGTTTAAGCGGGACTAGCGGCACCCGGGGGAAGTTCTTC,CASSLSGTSGTRGKFF,TRBJ2-1,TRBV12-3/TRBV12-4,-,TRBD2
TGTGCCAGCGGCCCCGATTTGGGGGGCGAGCAGTACTTC,CASGPDLGGEQYF,TRBJ2-7,TRBV13,few,-
TGTGCCAGCTCTCGGCCGAACACTGAAGCTTTCTTT,CASSRPNTEAFF,TRBJ1-1,TRBV18,-,-
TGTGCCAGCAGACGACTATCCTACAATGAGCAGTTCTTC,CASRRLSYNEQFF,TRBJ2-1,TRBV12-3/TRBV12-4,many,-
TGTGCCATCAGAGGACAGGCGAACACCGGGGAGCTGTTTTTT,CAIRGQANTGELFF,TRBJ2-2,TRBV10-3,-,TRBD1
TGTGCCAGCAGCTTGCGGGGTATGGGGTACACCGGGGAGCTGTTTTTT,CASSLRGMGYTGELFF,TRBJ2-2,TRBV5-5,-,-
TGCGGTGGTGATACGCAGTATTTT,CGGDTQYF,TRBJ2-3,TRBV29-1,-,-
TGCAGTGCTAGAGATGGGACCCTGAACACCGGGGAGCTGTTTTTT,CSARDGTLNTGELFF,TRBJ2-2,TRBV20-1,few,-